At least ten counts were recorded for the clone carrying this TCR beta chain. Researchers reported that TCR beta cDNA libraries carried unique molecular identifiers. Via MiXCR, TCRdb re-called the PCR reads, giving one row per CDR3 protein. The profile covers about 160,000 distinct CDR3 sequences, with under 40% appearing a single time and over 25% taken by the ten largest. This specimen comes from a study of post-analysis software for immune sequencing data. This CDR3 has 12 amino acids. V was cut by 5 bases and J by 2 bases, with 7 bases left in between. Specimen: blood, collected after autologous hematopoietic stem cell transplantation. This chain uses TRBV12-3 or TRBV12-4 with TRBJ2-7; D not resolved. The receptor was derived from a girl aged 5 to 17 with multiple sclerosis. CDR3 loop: CASSLSPYEQYF. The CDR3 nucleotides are TGTGCCAGCAGTCTGTCCCCCTACGAGCAGTACTTC.